Shown below are 21 T cell receptor beta chains from a single sample sequenced in a study of OX40 agonist ivuxolimab in advanced cancers. Clones were sequenced by immunoSEQ multiplex PCR, and TCRdb holds only the in-frame ones, with some missing. The sample has 70,000 to 90,000 clones, 75% to 95% seen once; the top ten hold roughly 8.9%. The sample here was CD4+ or CD8+ T cells sorted from blood, taken in a trial of the OX40 agonist ivuxolimab. These receptors were collected from an adult with an advanced solid tumor such as melanoma, head and neck, liver or kidney cancer.

V and J are TRBV28 and TRBJ1-5; TRBD1 is a possible D gene (5 bases). Trimming took 5 bases from V and 3 from J, leaving 17 bases between them. This CDR3 has 16 residues. The germline V gene has CDR1 MDHEN and CDR2 SYDVKM. CDR3 residues: CASSPHRDGFNQPQHF. CDR3 nucleotides: TGTGCCAGCAGTCCGCATCGGGACGGATTCAATCAGCCCCAGCATTTT.

This clone was recorded only once. The DNA for the CDR3 is TGTGCCAGCAGCCGGACAGGTGGAAACACCATATATTTT. This gives the protein CASSRTGGNTIYF. The chain is built from TRBV2 and TRBJ1-3; TRBD1 matches at 7 bases. The CDR3 contains 13 residues. CDR1 is SNHLY, CDR2 FYNNEI, per germline. The V gene end was trimmed by 6 bases and the J gene end by 3 bases; junction bases not matched to a gene: 2.

V gene TRBV19 combines with J gene TRBJ1-1, with 8 bases lining up with TRBD1. The CDR3 consists of 14 residues. The ends lost 7 bases at V and 3 bases at J; junction bases unmatched: 7. Germline CDR1 is LNHDA and CDR2 is SQIVND (reference sequence). CDR3 DNA sequence: TGTGCCAGTACCTTGGACAGGGAGGACACTGAAGCTTTCTTT. Translation gives CASTLDREDTEAFF.

This clone was detected a few times. This sequence joins TRBV9 and TRBJ1-1; D is undetermined. Germline lookup yields CDR1 SGDLS and CDR2 YYNGEE. There are 14 residues in the CDR3. V shed 0 bases and J shed 1 base, with 7 bases lying between them. The CDR3 reads CASSVDGSNTEAFF. The DNA for the CDR3 is TGTGCCAGCAGCGTAGATGGTTCGAACACTGAAGCTTTCTTT.

The V call is TRBV11-2, the J call TRBJ2-1; 11 nucleotides line up with TRBD2. The length of the CDR3 is 17 residues. Trimming cost V 1 base and J 5 bases; bases outside gene matches: 7. The germline V gene has CDR1 SGHAT and CDR2 FQNNGV. The CDR3, as DNA: TGTGCCAGCAGCTTAGTAGCGGGAGGGAACCGGGACAATGAGCAGTTCTTC. Protein: CASSLVAGGNRDNEQFF.

The rearrangement links TRBV4-3 to TRBJ1-1; TRBD1 matches 7 bases. This CDR3 is 18 amino acids long. Trimming removed 3 bases from V and 1 base from J; junction bases left unmatched: 14. Germline V gene lookup returns CDR1 LGHNA and CDR2 YSLEER. CDR3 in DNA: TGCGCCAGCAGCCAGGCGGGCGTTCAGGGGGAAGGGAACACTGAAGCTTTCTTT. Its translation: CASSQAGVQGEGNTEAFF.

This rearrangement joins TRBV5-1 to TRBJ2-7, with a tentative D call TRBD2 (5 bases). V shed 0 bases and J shed 3 bases, with 19 bases lying between them. Germline assignment: CDR1 SGHRS and CDR2 YFSETQ. There are 17 residues in the CDR3. CDR3 protein: CASSLAWTVEVLYEQYV. In DNA, the CDR3 is TGCGCCAGCAGCTTGGCCTGGACTGTGGAAGTCCTCTACGAGCAGTACGTC.

J is TRBJ2-5 and V is TRBV6-1, with D unresolved. The length of the CDR3 is 12 residues. Per germline, CDR1 MNHNS and CDR2 SASEGT. V was shortened by 2 bases and J by 4 bases, with 5 bases between the two germline ends. CDR3 residues: CASSEWGETQYF. The CDR3 DNA reads TGTGCCAGCAGTGAATGGGGAGAGACCCAGTACTTC.

The gene calls are TRBV28 and TRBJ2-1; 7 positions match TRBD2. CDR3 size: 17 residues. V lost 3 bases and J lost 0; bases outside the gene matches: 8. Germline loops: CDR1 MDHEN, CDR2 SYDVKM. CDR3 residues: CASSFPAGGSSYNEQFF. The CDR3 DNA sequence: TGTGCCAGCAGTTTCCCTGCCGGCGGGAGCTCCTACAATGAGCAGTTCTTC.

This clone showed up just once. V and J are TRBV28 and TRBJ2-7, with 7 bases aligning to TRBD1. V dropped 10 bases and J dropped 4; count of bases not matched to a gene: 13. The CDR3 sequence is 14 residues long. The germline gives CDR1 MDHEN, CDR2 SYDVKM. CDR3 loop: CATLRQGQGYEQYF. The CDR3 DNA sequence: TGTGCCACCCTTAGACAGGGACAAGGGTACGAGCAGTACTTC.

This rearrangement joins TRBV28 to TRBJ2-1, with D unresolved. This CDR3 is 13 amino acids long. V was cut by 3 bases and J by 4 bases, with 7 bases left in between. Per germline, CDR1 MDHEN and CDR2 SYDVKM. The CDR3 is CASSFSIYNEQFF. The CDR3 DNA reads as TGTGCCAGCAGTTTTTCTATTTACAATGAGCAGTTCTTC.

V and J are TRBV6-6 and TRBJ1-6, with D unresolved. Trimming pared 6 bases from V and 7 bases from J, leaving 16 bases between. CDR1 is MNHNY, CDR2 SVGAGI, per germline (reference sequence). The CDR3 runs 15 residues. CDR3 in DNA: TGTGCCAGCAGCCTGTTTGGCGGGAACAATTCACCCCTCCACTTT. Protein sequence: CASSLFGGNNSPLHF.

This clone was counted between two and nine times. This sequence joins TRBV29-1 and TRBJ1-1; weak D call: TRBD1 (5 bases). The CDR3 runs to 12 residues. V gave up 1 base and J gave up 3 bases, with 6 bases separating them. The V gene's germline CDR1 is SQVTM and CDR2 ANQGSEA. CDR3 bases: TGCAGCGTTGAAGCAGGGCACACTGAAGCTTTCTTT. Protein: CSVEAGHTEAFF. The complete variable domain, with remaining parts taken from reference TRBV29-1 and TRBJ1-1, reads SAVISQKPSRDICQRGTSLTIQCQVDSQVTMMFWYRQQPGQSLTLIATANQGSEATYESGFVIDKFPISRPNLTFSTLTVSNMSPEDSSIYLCSVEAGHTEAFFGQGTRLTVV.

This clone showed up just a few times. The chain has TRBV10-3 and TRBJ2-5, with D unresolved. Trimming stripped 4 bases from V and 4 bases from J, with 10 bases between. This CDR3 is 13 amino acids long. Germline lookup yields CDR1 ENHRY and CDR2 SYGVKD. The CDR3, as DNA: TGTGCCATCAGTGCCCACGGGCTAGAGACCCAGTACTTC. Its translation is CAISAHGLETQYF.

This sequence joins TRBV7-3 and TRBJ1-6; D is ambiguous. The CDR3 sequence is 14 residues long. Trimming removed 5 bases from V and 10 bases from J, with 15 bases in between. Per the germline V gene, CDR1 is SGHTA and CDR2 is FQGTGA. The CDR3 DNA reads as TGTGCCAGCAGCCTGGACTTTCCTGGCTCACCCCTCCACTTT. Protein sequence: CASSLDFPGSPLHF.

With regard to this clone: This specimen includes other DNA sequences encoding the same CDR3. The chain joins TRBV28 to TRBJ2-1, with D uncertain. The V gene lost 6 bases and the J gene lost 2 bases, with 2 bases spanning the gap. The CDR3 has 11 amino acids. Germline V gene lookup returns CDR1 MDHEN and CDR2 SYDVKM. This CDR3 reads CASSPYNEQFF. The CDR3 bases are TGTGCCAGCAGCCCCTACAATGAGCAGTTCTTC.

The chain employs TRBV7-8 and TRBJ1-5, with D possibly matching TRBD1 (6 bases). Trimming removed 6 bases at V and 1 base at J, with 13 bases between. The CDR3 covers 15 residues. Germline assignment: CDR1 SGHVS and CDR2 FQNEAQ. The CDR3 DNA reads as TGTGCCAGCAGTACAGGGATCGTAAGCAATCAGCCCCAGCATTTT. This translates into CASSTGIVSNQPQHF.

The rearrangement joins TRBV30 to TRBJ1-5; D is ambiguous. This CDR3 region has 12 residues. CDR1 GTSNPN and CDR2 SVGIG come from the germline V gene (reference sequence). Trimming pared 0 bases from V and 9 bases from J, leaving 9 bases between. CDR3 loop: CAWSVGSGPQHF. CDR3 DNA sequence: TGTGCCTGGAGTGTAGGGTCGGGGCCCCAGCATTTT.

The chain couples TRBV9 to TRBJ2-6; no reliable D call. V was pared by 3 bases and J by 0 bases, with 13 bases between. This CDR3 spans 17 amino acids. Per the germline V gene, CDR1 is SGDLS and CDR2 is YYNGEE. CDR3 sequence reads: CASSAPMGGSGANVLTF. For the CDR3, the DNA is TGTGCCAGCAGCGCCCCGATGGGCGGCTCTGGGGCCAACGTCCTGACTTTC.

The chain carries TRBV30 and TRBJ1-4, with 7 bases that match TRBD1. V was pared by 1 base and J by 10 bases, with 6 bases of the junction left unmatched. The CDR3 loop spans 13 amino acids. Germline V gene data show CDR1 as GTSNPN and CDR2 as SVGIG (reference sequence). Here the CDR3 reads CAWSGQGGGKLFF. CDR3 DNA sequence: TGTGCCTGGAGTGGGCAGGGGGGGGGAAAACTGTTTTTT.

The rearrangement links TRBV9 to TRBJ1-1; D remains ambiguous. The V end lost 6 bases, the J end lost 7 bases, and 4 bases lay between the germline ends. The CDR3 spans 9 residues. In germline, CDR1 is SGDLS, CDR2 YYNGEE. The CDR3 loop reads CASKDEAFF. CDR3 coding DNA: TGTGCCAGCAAGGATGAAGCTTTCTTT.